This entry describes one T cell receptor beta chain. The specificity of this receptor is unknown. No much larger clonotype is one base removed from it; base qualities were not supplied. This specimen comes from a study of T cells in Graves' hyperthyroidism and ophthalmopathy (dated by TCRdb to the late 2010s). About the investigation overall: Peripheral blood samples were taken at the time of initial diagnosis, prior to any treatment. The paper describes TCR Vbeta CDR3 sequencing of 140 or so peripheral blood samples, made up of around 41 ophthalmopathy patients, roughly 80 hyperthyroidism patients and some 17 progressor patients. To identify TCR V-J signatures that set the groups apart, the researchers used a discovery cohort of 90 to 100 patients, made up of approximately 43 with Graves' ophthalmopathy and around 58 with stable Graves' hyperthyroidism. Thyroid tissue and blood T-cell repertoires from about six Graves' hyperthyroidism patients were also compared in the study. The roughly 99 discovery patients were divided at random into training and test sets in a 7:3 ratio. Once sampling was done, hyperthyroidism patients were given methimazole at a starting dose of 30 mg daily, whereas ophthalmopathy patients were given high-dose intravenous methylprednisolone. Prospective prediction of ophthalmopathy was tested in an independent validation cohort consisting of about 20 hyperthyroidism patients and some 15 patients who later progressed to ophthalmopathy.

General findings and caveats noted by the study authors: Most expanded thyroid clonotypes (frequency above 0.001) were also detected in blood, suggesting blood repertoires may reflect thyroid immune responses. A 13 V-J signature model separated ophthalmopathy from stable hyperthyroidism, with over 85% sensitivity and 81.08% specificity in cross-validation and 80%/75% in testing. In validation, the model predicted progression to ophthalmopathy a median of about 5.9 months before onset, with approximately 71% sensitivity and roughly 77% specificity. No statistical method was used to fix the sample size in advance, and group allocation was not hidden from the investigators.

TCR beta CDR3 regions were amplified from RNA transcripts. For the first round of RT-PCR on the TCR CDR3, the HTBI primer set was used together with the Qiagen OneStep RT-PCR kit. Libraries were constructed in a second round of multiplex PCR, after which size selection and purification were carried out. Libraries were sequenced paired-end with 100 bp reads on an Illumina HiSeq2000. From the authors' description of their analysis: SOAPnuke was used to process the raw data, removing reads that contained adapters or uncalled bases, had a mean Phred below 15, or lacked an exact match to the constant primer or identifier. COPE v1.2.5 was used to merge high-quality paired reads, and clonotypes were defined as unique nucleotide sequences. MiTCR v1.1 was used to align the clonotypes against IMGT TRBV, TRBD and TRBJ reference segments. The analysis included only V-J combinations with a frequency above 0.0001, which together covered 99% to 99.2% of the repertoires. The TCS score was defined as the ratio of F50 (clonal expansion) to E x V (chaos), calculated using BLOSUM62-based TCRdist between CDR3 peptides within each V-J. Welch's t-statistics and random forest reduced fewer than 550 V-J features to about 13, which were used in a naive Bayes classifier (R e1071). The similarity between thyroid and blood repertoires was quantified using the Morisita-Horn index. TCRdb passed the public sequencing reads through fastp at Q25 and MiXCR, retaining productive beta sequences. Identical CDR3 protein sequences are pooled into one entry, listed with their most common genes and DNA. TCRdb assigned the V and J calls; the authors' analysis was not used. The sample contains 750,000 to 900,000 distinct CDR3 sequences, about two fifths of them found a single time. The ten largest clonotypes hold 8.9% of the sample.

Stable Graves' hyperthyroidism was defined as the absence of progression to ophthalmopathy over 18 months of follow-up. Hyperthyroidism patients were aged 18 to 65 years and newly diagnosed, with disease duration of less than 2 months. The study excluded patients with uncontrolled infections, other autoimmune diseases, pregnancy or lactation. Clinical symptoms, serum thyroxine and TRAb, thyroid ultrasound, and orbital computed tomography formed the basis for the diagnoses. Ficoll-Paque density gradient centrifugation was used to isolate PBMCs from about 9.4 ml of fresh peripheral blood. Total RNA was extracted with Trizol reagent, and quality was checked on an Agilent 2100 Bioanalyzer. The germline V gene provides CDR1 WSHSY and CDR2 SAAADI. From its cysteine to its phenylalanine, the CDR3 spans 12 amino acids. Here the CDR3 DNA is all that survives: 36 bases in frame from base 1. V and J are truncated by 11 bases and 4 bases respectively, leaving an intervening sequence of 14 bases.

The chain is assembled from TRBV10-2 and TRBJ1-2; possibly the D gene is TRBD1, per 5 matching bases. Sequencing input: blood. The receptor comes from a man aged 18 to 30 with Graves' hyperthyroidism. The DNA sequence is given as TGCGCCTCGGGACTAGCGGCCTATGGCTACACCTTC. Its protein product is CASGLAAYGYTF.